These 2 T cell receptor beta chains share one sample of origin, sequenced in a study of regulatory T cells in long-lasting Graves disease. Time point given: newly diagnosed GD, antithyroid drugs for less than 3 months. From PBMCs, RNA was extracted and then used to make the TCR library. The authors built TCR beta libraries using iRepertoire HTBI primers and Arm-PCR of CDR3 regions. TCRdb itself ran the multiplex PCR reads through MiXCR, one entry per CDR3 protein. Among a few hundred thousand distinct CDR3 sequences listed, roughly 10% were seen once. These data are also associated with another study on T cells in Graves' hyperthyroidism and ophthalmopathy.

This specimen consisted of peripheral blood mononuclear cells (PBMCs), obtained at new diagnosis, from a patient treated with antithyroid drugs. The receptors derive from a woman between 18 and 29 years old with Graves disease.

The V call is TRBV9, the J call TRBJ2-3; D is perhaps TRBD2 (5 bases). Trimming removed 4 bases from V and 6 bases from J, with 12 bases in between. The CDR3 consists of 13 residues. The germline CDR1 and CDR2 sequences are SGDLS and YYNGEE. The CDR3 DNA follows: TGTGCCAGCAGCTTGAGGGTGGCGGATACGCAGTATTTT. This gives the protein CASSLRVADTQYF.

This clonotype has ten or more counts. The chain carries TRBV6-1 and TRBJ2-7, with D perhaps matching TRBD2 (5 bases). The germline V gene has CDR1 MNHNS and CDR2 SASEGT. Trimming took 5 bases from V and 3 from J, leaving 11 bases between them. This CDR3 has 13 residues. The CDR3 loop reads CASSPVGDYEQYF. In DNA, the CDR3 is TGTGCCAGCAGTCCGGTCGGGGACTACGAGCAGTACTTC.